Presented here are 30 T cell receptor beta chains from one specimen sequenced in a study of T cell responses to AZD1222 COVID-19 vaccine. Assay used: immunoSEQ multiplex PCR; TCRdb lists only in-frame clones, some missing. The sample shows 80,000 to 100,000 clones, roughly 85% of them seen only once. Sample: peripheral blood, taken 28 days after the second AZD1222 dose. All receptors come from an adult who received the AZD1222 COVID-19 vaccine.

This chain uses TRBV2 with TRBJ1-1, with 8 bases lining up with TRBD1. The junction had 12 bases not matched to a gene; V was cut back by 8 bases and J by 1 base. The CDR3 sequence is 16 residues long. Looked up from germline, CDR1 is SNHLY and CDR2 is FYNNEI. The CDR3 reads CASSDRGLMSNTEAFF. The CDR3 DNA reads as TGTGCCAGCTCCGACAGGGGCCTAATGTCGAACACTGAAGCTTTCTTT.

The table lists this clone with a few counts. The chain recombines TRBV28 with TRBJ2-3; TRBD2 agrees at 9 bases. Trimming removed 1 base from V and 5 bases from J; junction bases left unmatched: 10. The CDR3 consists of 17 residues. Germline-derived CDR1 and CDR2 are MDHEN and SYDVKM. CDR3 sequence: CASSLSPAAGGQDTQYF. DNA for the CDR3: TGTGCCAGCAGTTTATCCCCGGCGGCGGGGGGGCAAGATACGCAGTATTTT.

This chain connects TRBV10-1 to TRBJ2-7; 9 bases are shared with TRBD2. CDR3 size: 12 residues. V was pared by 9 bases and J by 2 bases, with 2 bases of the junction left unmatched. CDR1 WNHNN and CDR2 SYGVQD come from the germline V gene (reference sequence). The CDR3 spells CASSGGTYEQYF. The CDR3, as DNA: TGCGCCAGTAGCGGGGGTACCTACGAGCAGTACTTC.

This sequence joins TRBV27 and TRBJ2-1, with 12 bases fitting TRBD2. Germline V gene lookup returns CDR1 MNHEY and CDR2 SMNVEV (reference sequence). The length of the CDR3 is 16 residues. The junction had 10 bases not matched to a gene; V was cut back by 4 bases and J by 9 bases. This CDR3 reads CASSSPSSGGAVEQFF. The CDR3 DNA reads TGTGCCAGCAGTTCACCCTCTAGCGGGGGGGCCGTTGAGCAGTTCTTC.

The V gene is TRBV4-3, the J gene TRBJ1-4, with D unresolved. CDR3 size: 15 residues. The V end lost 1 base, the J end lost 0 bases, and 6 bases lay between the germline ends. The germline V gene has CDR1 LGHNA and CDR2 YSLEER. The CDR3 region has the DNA TGCGCCAGCAGCCAAGGGTACTCAACTAATGAAAAACTGTTTTTT. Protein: CASSQGYSTNEKLFF.

The CDR3 sequence is CASSRIMNTEAFF. DNA for the CDR3: TGTGCCAGCAGTCGGATTATGAACACTGAAGCTTTCTTT. This chain uses TRBV27 with TRBJ1-1; D gene ambiguous. Germline V gene data show CDR1 as MNHEY and CDR2 as SMNVEV (reference sequence). V was cut by 5 bases and J by 0 bases, with 7 bases left in between. This CDR3 has 13 amino acids.

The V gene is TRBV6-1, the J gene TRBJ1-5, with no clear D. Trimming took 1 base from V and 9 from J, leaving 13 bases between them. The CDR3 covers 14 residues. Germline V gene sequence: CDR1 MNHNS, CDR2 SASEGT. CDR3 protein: CASSEGGSKMPQHF. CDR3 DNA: TGTGCCAGCAGTGAAGGTGGCAGTAAGATGCCCCAGCATTTT.

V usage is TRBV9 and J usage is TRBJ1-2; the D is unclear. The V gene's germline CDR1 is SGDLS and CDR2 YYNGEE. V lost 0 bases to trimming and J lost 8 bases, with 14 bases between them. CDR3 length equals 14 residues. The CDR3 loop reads CASSVEGFSGGYTF. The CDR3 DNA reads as TGTGCCAGCAGCGTAGAAGGCTTTTCAGGAGGCTACACCTTC. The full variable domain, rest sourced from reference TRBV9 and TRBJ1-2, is DSGVTQTPKHLITATGQRVTLRCSPRSGDLSVYWYQQSLDQGLQFLIQYYNGEERAKGNILERFSAQQFPDLHSELNLSSLELGDSALYFCASSVEGFSGGYTFGSGTRLTVV.

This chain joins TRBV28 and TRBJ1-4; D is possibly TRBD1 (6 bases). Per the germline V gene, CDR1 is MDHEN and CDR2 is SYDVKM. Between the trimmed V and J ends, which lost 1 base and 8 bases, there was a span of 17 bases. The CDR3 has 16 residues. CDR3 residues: CASSLFRGSGGEKLFF. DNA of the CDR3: TGTGCCAGCAGTTTATTTAGGGGGTCGGGGGGCGAAAAACTGTTTTTT.

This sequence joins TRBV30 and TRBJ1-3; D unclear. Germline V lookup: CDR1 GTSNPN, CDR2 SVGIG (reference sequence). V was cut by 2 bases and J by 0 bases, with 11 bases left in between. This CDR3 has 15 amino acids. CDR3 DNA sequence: TGTGCCTGGAGTCTGGGGATAAGCTCTGGAAACACCATATATTTT. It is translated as CAWSLGISSGNTIYF.

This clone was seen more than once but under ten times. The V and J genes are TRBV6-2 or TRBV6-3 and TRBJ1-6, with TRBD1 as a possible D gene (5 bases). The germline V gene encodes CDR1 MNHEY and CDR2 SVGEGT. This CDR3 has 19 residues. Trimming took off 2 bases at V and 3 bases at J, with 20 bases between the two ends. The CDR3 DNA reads TGTGCCAGCAGTTACCCGCCGGGGGTTGGAGGAAGCTATAATTCACCCCTCCACTTT. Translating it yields CASSYPPGVGGSYNSPLHF.

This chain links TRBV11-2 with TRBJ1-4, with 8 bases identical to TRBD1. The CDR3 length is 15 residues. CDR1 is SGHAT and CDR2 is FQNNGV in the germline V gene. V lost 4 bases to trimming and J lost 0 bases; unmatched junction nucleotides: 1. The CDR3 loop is CASSSQGATNEKLFF. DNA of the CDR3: TGTGCCAGCAGCTCACAGGGGGCAACTAATGAAAAACTGTTTTTT. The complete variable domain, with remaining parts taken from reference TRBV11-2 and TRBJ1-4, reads EAGVAQSPRYKIIEKRQSVAFWCNPISGHATLYWYQQILGQGPKLLIQFQNNGVVDDSQLPKDRFSAERLKGVDSTLKIQPAKLEDSAVYLCASSSQGATNEKLFFGSGTQLSVL.

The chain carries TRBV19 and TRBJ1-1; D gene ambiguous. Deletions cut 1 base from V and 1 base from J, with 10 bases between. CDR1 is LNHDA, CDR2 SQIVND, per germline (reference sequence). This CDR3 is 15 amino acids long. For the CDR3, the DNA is TGTGCCAGTAGTATAGGTAGGACCCAGAACACTGAAGCTTTCTTT. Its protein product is CASSIGRTQNTEAFF.

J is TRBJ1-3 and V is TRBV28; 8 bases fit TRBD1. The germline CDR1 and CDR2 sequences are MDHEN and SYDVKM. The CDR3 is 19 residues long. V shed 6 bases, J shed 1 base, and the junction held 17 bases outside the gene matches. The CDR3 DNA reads TGTGCCAGCAGCCTCAACAGGGGGGACTACGTTACGTCTGGAAACACCATATATTTT. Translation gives CASSLNRGDYVTSGNTIYF.

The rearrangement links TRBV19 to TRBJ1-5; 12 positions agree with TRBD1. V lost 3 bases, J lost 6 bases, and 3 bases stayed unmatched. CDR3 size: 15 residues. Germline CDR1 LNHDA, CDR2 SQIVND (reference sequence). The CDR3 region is CASSIGTGGGQPQHF. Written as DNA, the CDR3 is TGTGCCAGTAGTATTGGGACAGGGGGCGGTCAGCCCCAGCATTTT. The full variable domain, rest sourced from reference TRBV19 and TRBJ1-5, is DGGITQSPKYLFRKEGQNVTLSCEQNLNHDAMYWYRQDPGQGLRLIYYSQIVNDFQKGDIAEGYSVSREKKESFPLTVTSAQKNPTAFYLCASSIGTGGGQPQHFGDGTRLSIL.

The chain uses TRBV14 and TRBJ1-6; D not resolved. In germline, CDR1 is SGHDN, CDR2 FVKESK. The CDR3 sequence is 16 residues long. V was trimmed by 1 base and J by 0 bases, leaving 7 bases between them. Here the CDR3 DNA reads TGTGCCAGCAGCCAAGGGTTGAGCTCCTATAATTCACCCCTCCACTTT. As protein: CASSQGLSSYNSPLHF.

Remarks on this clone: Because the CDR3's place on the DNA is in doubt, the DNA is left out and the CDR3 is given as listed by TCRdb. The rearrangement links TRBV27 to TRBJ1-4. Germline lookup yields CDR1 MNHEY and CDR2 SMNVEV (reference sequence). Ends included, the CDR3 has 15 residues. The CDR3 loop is CASSSGPAANEKLFF.

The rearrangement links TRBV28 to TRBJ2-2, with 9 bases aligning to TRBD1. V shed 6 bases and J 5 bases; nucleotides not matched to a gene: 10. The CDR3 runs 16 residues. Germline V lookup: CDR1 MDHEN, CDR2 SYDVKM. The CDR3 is CASRASGQGYTGELFF. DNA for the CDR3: TGTGCCAGCAGGGCCTCGGGACAGGGCTATACCGGGGAGCTGTTTTTT.

For the CDR3, the DNA is TGTGCCAGTAGTGTCCAGGGGCCCTACAATGAGCAGTTCTTC. It translates to CASSVQGPYNEQFF. This chain connects TRBV19 to TRBJ2-1; perhaps TRBD1 as D (6 bases). V lost 5 bases and J 2 bases, leaving 10 bases between the germline ends. Germline V lookup: CDR1 LNHDA, CDR2 SQIVND (reference sequence). The CDR3 loop spans 14 amino acids. The whole variable domain, remainder taken from reference TRBV19 and TRBJ2-1, is DGGITQSPKYLFRKEGQNVTLSCEQNLNHDAMYWYRQDPGQGLRLIYYSQIVNDFQKGDIAEGYSVSREKKESFPLTVTSAQKNPTAFYLCASSVQGPYNEQFFGPGTRLTVL.

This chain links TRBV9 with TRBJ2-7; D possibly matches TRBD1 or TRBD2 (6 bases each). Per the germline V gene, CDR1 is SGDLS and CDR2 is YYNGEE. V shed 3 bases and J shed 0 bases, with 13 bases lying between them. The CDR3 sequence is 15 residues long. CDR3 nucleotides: TGTGCCAGCAGCGCTCGAGGGGGGAGCTCCTACGAGCAGTACTTC. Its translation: CASSARGGSSYEQYF.

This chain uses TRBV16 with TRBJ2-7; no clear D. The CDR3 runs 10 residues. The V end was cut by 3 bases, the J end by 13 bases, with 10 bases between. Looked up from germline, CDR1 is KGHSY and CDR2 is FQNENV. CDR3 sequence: CASSQGTLYF. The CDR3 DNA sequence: TGTGCCAGCAGCCAGGGAACCTTATACTTC.

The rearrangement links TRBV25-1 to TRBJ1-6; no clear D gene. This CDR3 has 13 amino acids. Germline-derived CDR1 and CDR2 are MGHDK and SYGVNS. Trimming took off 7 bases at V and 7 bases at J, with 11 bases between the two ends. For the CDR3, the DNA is TGTGCCAGCACCGCAGCCCTAAATTCACCCCTCCACTTT. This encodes CASTAALNSPLHF.

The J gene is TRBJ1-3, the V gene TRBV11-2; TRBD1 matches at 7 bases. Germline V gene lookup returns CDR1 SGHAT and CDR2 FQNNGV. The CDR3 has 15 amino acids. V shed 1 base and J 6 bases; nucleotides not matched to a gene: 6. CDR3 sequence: CASSLGRDSVNTIYF. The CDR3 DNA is TGTGCCAGCAGCTTAGGTCGGGACAGCGTAAACACCATATATTTT.

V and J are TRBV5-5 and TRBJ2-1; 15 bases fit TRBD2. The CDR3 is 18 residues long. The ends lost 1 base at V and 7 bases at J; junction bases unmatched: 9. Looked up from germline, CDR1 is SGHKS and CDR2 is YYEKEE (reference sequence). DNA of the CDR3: TGTGCCAGCAGCTTGTATTGGACCGGACTAGCGGGGGGGAATGAGCAGTTCTTC. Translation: CASSLYWTGLAGGNEQFF.

This chain's CDR3 is CATSDTWANYGYTF. As DNA, the CDR3 is TGTGCCACCAGTGATACGTGGGCCAACTATGGCTACACCTTC. The rearrangement links TRBV24-1 to TRBJ1-2; D not resolved. Trimming left V 3 bases short and J 2 bases short, with 9 bases between. CDR3 length: 14 amino acids. Germline V lookup: CDR1 KGHDR, CDR2 SFDVKD.

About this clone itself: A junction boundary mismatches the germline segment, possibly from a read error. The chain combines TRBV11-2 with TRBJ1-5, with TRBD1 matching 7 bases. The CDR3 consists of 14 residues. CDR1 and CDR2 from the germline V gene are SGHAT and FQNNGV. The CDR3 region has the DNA TGTGCCAGCAGCCTAGACAGGGGCAATCAGCCCCAGCATTTT. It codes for CASSLDRGNQPQHF.

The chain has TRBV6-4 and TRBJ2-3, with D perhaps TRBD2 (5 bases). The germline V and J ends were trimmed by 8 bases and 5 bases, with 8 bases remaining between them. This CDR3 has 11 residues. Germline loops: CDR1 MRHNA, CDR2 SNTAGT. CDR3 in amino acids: CASGLGDTQYF. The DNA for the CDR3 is TGTGCCAGCGGACTGGGAGATACGCAGTATTTT.

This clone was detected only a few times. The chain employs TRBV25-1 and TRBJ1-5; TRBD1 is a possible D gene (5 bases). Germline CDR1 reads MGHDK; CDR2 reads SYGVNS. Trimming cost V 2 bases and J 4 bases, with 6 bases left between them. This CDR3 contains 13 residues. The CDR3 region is CASSERGNQPQHF. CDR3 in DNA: TGTGCCAGCAGTGAAAGGGGAAATCAGCCCCAGCATTTT.

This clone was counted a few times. The CDR3 coding sequence is TGTGCCAGCAACAGGGGGCGGAACTATGGCTACACCTTC. Residues: CASNRGRNYGYTF. The rearrangement joins TRBV7-9 to TRBJ1-2; 9 bases line up with TRBD1. Germline CDR1 is SEHNR and CDR2 is FQNEAQ (reference sequence). This CDR3 contains 13 residues. Trimming removed 7 bases from V and 2 bases from J; junction bases left unmatched: 2.

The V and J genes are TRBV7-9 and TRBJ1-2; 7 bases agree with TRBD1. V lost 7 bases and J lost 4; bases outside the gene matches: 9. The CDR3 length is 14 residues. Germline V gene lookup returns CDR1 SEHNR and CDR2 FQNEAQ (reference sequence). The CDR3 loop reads CASTDSNRGYGYTF. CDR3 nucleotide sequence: TGTGCCAGCACTGACTCAAACAGGGGCTATGGCTACACCTTC.